This T cell receptor beta chain was recorded in a study of blood T cell repertoires in COVID-19. Study overall: The analysed material was cDNA or gDNA that came from T cells, B-cell-depleted T cells, or PBMCs.

V lost 3 bases and J lost 7, with 16 bases in between. The CDR3 has 15 residues. Germline CDR1 reads MNHEY; CDR2 reads SMNVEV (reference sequence). Produced via immunoSEQ multiplex PCR; TCRdb's table is partial and in-frame only. Here the sample spans over 100,000 clones, about 88% being singletons. This clonotype was sampled from a human donor in a cohort sampled during active COVID-19. The source material was peripheral blood. The chain has TRBV27 and TRBJ1-5; D is perhaps TRBD1 (6 bases). The chain's CDR3 is CASSFSGPQGQPQHF. The CDR3 DNA reads as TGTGCCAGCAGTTTTAGTGGACCCCAGGGGCAGCCCCAGCATTTT.